The TCR beta chain under discussion was sequenced for a study of blood T cell repertoires in COVID-19. At the level of the study: T cells, B-cell-depleted T cells, or PBMCs provided the cDNA or gDNA that served as material.

Authors' processing steps: Reference gene primer amplification gave estimated nucleated cell counts. Method: immunoSEQ multiplex PCR; TCRdb's copy keeps in-frame clones and lacks some. V and J calls and clone size are as listed in that table; D and trimming were resolved from the DNA. Found here are around 180,000 clones, about 85% of them singletons; the top ten hold 6.5% to 7.5%. The sample was peripheral blood. The receptor was isolated from an elderly man with COVID-19, enrolled during active disease.

Written as DNA, the CDR3 is TGTGCCAGCAGTTACCGAGGTGCGCCTTCCTACGAGCAGTACTTC. It translates to CASSYRGAPSYEQYF. The V call is TRBV6-5, the J call TRBJ2-7; D is unresolved. Trimming pared 2 bases from V and 1 base from J, leaving 12 bases between. CDR1 MNHEY and CDR2 SVGAGI come from the germline V gene. The CDR3 has 15 amino acids.